The 25 T cell receptor beta chains below all came from one sample that was sequenced in a study of OX40 agonist ivuxolimab in advanced cancers. Generated by immunoSEQ multiplex PCR, the TCRdb table keeps only in-frame clones and is missing some. The sample lists over 100,000 clones, around 93% seen once, with 0.9% to 1.2% in the top ten. This sample comprised CD4+ or CD8+ T cells sorted from blood, obtained in a trial of the OX40 agonist ivuxolimab. These receptors were collected from an adult with an advanced solid tumor such as melanoma, head and neck, liver or kidney cancer.

The chain has TRBV28 and TRBJ1-2, with a weak D call TRBD1 (6 bases). Looked up from germline, CDR1 is MDHEN and CDR2 is SYDVKM. The CDR3 loop spans 15 amino acids. Trimming took 4 bases from V and 0 from J, leaving 12 bases between them. DNA of the CDR3: TGTGCCAGCAGTTCTAACGGGACATCTAACTATGGCTACACCTTC. This encodes CASSSNGTSNYGYTF.

This rearrangement joins TRBV18 to TRBJ1-1, with D perhaps matching TRBD1 (5 bases). The CDR3 sequence is 13 residues long. Trimming stripped 3 bases from V and 2 bases from J, with 7 bases between. The germline gives CDR1 KGHSH, CDR2 LQKENI. DNA of the CDR3: TGTGCCAGCTCACCGCAGGGTAACACTGAAGCTTTCTTT. It encodes CASSPQGNTEAFF.

The genes are TRBV5-1 and TRBJ2-5; D uncertain. V gave up 3 bases and J gave up 5 bases, with 11 bases separating them. CDR1 SGHRS and CDR2 YFSETQ come from the germline V gene. The CDR3 consists of 13 residues. Written as DNA, the CDR3 is TGCGCCAGCAGCTCTTTTTTGGGGGAGACCCAGTACTTC. Translation: CASSSFLGETQYF.

This clone was found once. The chain links TRBV6-5 to TRBJ1-2; D uncertain. This CDR3 comprises 12 residues. Looked up from germline, CDR1 is MNHEY and CDR2 is SVGAGI. Between the trimmed V and J ends, which lost 6 bases and 4 bases, there was a span of 9 bases. The CDR3 bases are TGTGCCAGCAGAACGGGTCTCTATGGCTACACCTTC. This gives the protein CASRTGLYGYTF.

J is TRBJ1-2 and V is TRBV2; D possibly corresponds to TRBD1 (6 bases). Trimming took off 2 bases at V and 1 base at J, with 14 bases between the two ends. From germline, CDR1 is SNHLY and CDR2 FYNNEI. This CDR3 has 16 residues. CDR3 residues: CASSETGHLFNYGYTF. The CDR3 DNA reads as TGTGCCAGCAGTGAAACGGGACACCTATTTAACTATGGCTACACCTTC.

The chain couples TRBV5-1 to TRBJ2-1; 7 nucleotides line up with TRBD2. Germline CDR1 and CDR2: SGHRS and YFSETQ. The CDR3 loop spans 14 amino acids. V lost 0 bases and J lost 4; bases outside the gene matches: 1. CDR3 loop: CASSLASGYNEQFF. The CDR3, as DNA: TGCGCCAGCAGCTTGGCTAGCGGTTACAATGAGCAGTTCTTC. Together with reference TRBV5-1 and TRBJ2-1, the CDR3 gives the full variable domain: KAGVTQTPRYLIKTRGQQVTLSCSPISGHRSVSWYQQTPGQGLQFLFEYFSETQRNKGNFPGRFSGRQFSNSRSEMNVSTLELGDSALYLCASSLASGYNEQFFGPGTRLTVL.

The chain employs TRBV19 and TRBJ2-1; 8 bases are a match to TRBD1. This CDR3 comprises 17 residues. Trimming removed 7 bases from V and 4 bases from J; junction bases left unmatched: 15. CDR1 is LNHDA, CDR2 SQIVND, per germline (reference sequence). CDR3 amino acids: CASTDLGYGQGYNEQFF. In nucleotides, the CDR3 is TGTGCCAGTACCGACCTGGGGTACGGACAGGGTTACAATGAGCAGTTCTTC. The full variable domain, completed using reference TRBV19 and TRBJ2-1, is DGGITQSPKYLFRKEGQNVTLSCEQNLNHDAMYWYRQDPGQGLRLIYYSQIVNDFQKGDIAEGYSVSREKKESFPLTVTSAQKNPTAFYLCASTDLGYGQGYNEQFFGPGTRLTVL.

This chain links TRBV5-1 with TRBJ2-2; 10 nucleotides agree with TRBD1. V dropped 4 bases and J dropped 2; count of bases not matched to a gene: 5. Germline CDR1 SGHRS, CDR2 YFSETQ. The CDR3 is 16 residues long. CDR3 protein: CASSGDRGTNTGELFF. The CDR3 nucleotides read TGCGCCAGCAGCGGGGACAGGGGAACAAACACCGGGGAGCTGTTTTTT.

This chain's CDR3 is CASSLSGRTSGQNEQFF. The CDR3 DNA reads as TGTGCCAGCAGCTTAAGCGGGCGGACTAGCGGGCAAAATGAGCAGTTCTTC. The gene calls are TRBV7-2 and TRBJ2-1, with 11 bases fitting TRBD2. CDR3 size: 17 residues. Per germline, CDR1 SGHTA and CDR2 FQGNSA. V dropped 2 bases and J dropped 7; count of bases not matched to a gene: 10.

V is TRBV2 and J is TRBJ1-4; 7 positions match TRBD1. The ends lost 4 bases at V and 7 bases at J; junction bases unmatched: 0. From germline, CDR1 is SNHLY and CDR2 FYNNEI. The CDR3 extends over 12 amino acids. In nucleotides, the CDR3 is TGTGCCAGCAGTGGACAGGGTGAAAAACTGTTTTTT. This translates into CASSGQGEKLFF. The variable domain in full, completed from reference TRBV2 and TRBJ1-4, reads EPEVTQTPSHQVTQMGQEVILRCVPISNHLYFYWYRQILGQKVEFLVSFYNNEISEKSEIFDDQFSVERPDGSNFTLKIRSTKLEDSAMYFCASSGQGEKLFFGSGTQLSVL.

The rearrangement links TRBV10-1 to TRBJ2-1, with 7 nucleotides matching TRBD2. V lost 8 bases, J lost 15 bases, and 19 bases stayed unmatched. This CDR3 region has 14 residues. Germline loops: CDR1 WNHNN, CDR2 SYGVQD (reference sequence). The CDR3 spells CASRQSGIYGKGFF. DNA of the CDR3: TGCGCCAGCCGCCAGAGCGGGATTTACGGTAAGGGGTTCTTC.

The gene calls are TRBV29-1 and TRBJ2-3, with 7 bases fitting TRBD2. CDR1 is SQVTM, CDR2 ANQGSEA, per germline. The CDR3 runs 14 residues. V trimming: 3 bases; J trimming: 3 bases; junction bases outside the gene matches: 6. The CDR3 loop is CSVEAVGGTDTQYF. The CDR3 nucleotides read TGCAGCGTTGAGGCGGTCGGGGGGACAGATACGCAGTATTTT.

This clone was recorded only once. The rearrangement joins TRBV28 to TRBJ2-4; 12 bases match TRBD2. The V and J ends lost 6 bases and 8 bases, in that order; junction bases with no gene match: 2. Germline CDR1 is MDHEN and CDR2 is SYDVKM. The length of the CDR3 is 13 residues. This CDR3 reads CASRSSGRDIQYF. In nucleotides, the CDR3 is TGTGCCAGCAGGTCTAGCGGGAGGGACATTCAGTACTTC.

The rearrangement uses TRBV9 and TRBJ1-5; D ambiguous. V was cut by 3 bases and J by 0 bases, with 10 bases left in between. CDR1 and CDR2 from the germline V gene are SGDLS and YYNGEE. The CDR3 length is 15 residues. In nucleotides, the CDR3 is TGTGCCAGCAGCGCTGGATTCTATAGCAATCAGCCCCAGCATTTT. Encoded protein: CASSAGFYSNQPQHF.

The chain combines TRBV7-2 with TRBJ2-4; unclear D gene. V was cut by 0 bases and J by 1 base, with 1 base left in between. Looked up from germline, CDR1 is SGHTA and CDR2 is FQGNSA. This CDR3 contains 13 residues. The CDR3 sequence: CASSLAAKNIQYF. CDR3 sequence (DNA): TGTGCCAGCAGCTTAGCCGCCAAAAACATTCAGTACTTC. Full variable domain (rest looked up from reference TRBV7-2 and TRBJ2-4): GAGVSQSPSNKVTEKGKDVELRCDPISGHTALYWYRQSLGQGLEFLIYFQGNSAPDKSGLPSDRFSAERTGGSVSTLTIQRTQQEDSAVYLCASSLAAKNIQYFGAGTRLSVL.

The rearrangement links TRBV5-1 to TRBJ2-3; TRBD2 aligns across 10 bases. In germline, CDR1 is SGHRS, CDR2 YFSETQ. The V and J ends lost 4 bases and 1 base, in that order; junction bases with no gene match: 6. There are 16 residues in the CDR3. CDR3 region: CASSSPGTSGTDTQYF. In DNA, the CDR3 is TGCGCCAGCAGCAGCCCCGGGACTAGCGGCACAGATACGCAGTATTTT.

The rearrangement uses TRBV7-8 and TRBJ1-2, with a weak D call TRBD1 (5 bases). The CDR3 is 17 residues long. Trimming shortened V by 3 bases and J by 6 bases, and 23 bases separated the two germline ends. Germline lookup yields CDR1 SGHVS and CDR2 FQNEAQ. The CDR3 loop is CASSFDLVRAGSNGYTF. CDR3 in DNA: TGTGCCAGCAGCTTTGACTTGGTACGGGCAGGGTCAAATGGCTACACCTTC.

The chain links TRBV6-5 to TRBJ1-6, with D possibly TRBD1 on 5 matching bases. Germline CDR1 and CDR2: MNHEY and SVGAGI. The CDR3 contains 14 residues. The V end lost 0 bases, the J end lost 8 bases, and 8 bases lay between the germline ends. CDR3: CASSYSLGDSPLHF. CDR3 DNA sequence: TGTGCCAGCAGTTACTCATTGGGGGATTCACCCCTCCACTTT.

V and J are TRBV2 and TRBJ2-7; D possibly matches TRBD1 or TRBD2 (5 bases each). The germline V and J ends were trimmed by 1 base and 1 base, with 8 bases remaining between them. This CDR3 is built from 14 residues. In germline, CDR1 is SNHLY, CDR2 FYNNEI. For the CDR3, the DNA is TGTGCCAGCAGTGAAGGGGGGTGGTCCTACGAGCAGTACTTC. It codes for CASSEGGWSYEQYF.

Concerning this clone itself: The junction does not match germline at one end; this may be a read error. J is TRBJ2-2 and V is TRBV4-1; 9 bases fit TRBD2. The CDR3 covers 16 residues. Germline lookup yields CDR1 MGHRA and CDR2 YSYEKL. The CDR3 DNA follows: TGCGCCAGCAGCCAATCGGCTAGCGGGAACGCCGGGGAGCTGTTTTTT. This codes for CASSQSASGNAGELFF.

The chain combines TRBV5-6 with TRBJ1-2; no reliable D call. V gave up 2 bases and J gave up 14 bases, with 16 bases separating them. The CDR3 has 12 amino acids. Germline V lookup: CDR1 SGHDT, CDR2 YYEEEE. This CDR3 is CASSFQGPEKTF. The CDR3 bases are TGTGCCAGCAGCTTTCAAGGGCCCGAGAAAACCTTC.

The V and J genes are TRBV6-6 and TRBJ2-3, with no clear D. CDR1 MNHNY and CDR2 SVGAGI come from the germline V gene (reference sequence). Deletions cut 4 bases from V and 0 bases from J, with 11 bases between. The CDR3 runs to 15 residues. The CDR3 nucleotides read TGTGCCAGCAGTTGGACGCCTGCTAGCACAGATACGCAGTATTTT. Translating gives CASSWTPASTDTQYF.

J is TRBJ1-1 and V is TRBV6-5; TRBD1 agrees at 7 bases. This CDR3 has 14 amino acids. V was clipped by 0 bases and J by 5 bases; unmatched bases: 3. Germline CDR1 MNHEY, CDR2 SVGAGI. The CDR3 spells CASSYSRGRTEAFF. The CDR3 DNA follows: TGTGCCAGCAGTTACTCCAGGGGGAGGACTGAAGCTTTCTTT.

This clone was counted once. The genes are TRBV19 and TRBJ1-1, with TRBD1 matching over 7 bases. Per the germline V gene, CDR1 is LNHDA and CDR2 is SQIVND (reference sequence). With V trimmed by 7 bases and J by 4 bases, 6 bases remained unmatched. This CDR3 has 13 amino acids. The chain's CDR3 is CASKRQGITEAFF. For the CDR3, the DNA is TGTGCCAGTAAACGACAGGGAATCACTGAAGCTTTCTTT.

The chain has TRBV11-2 and TRBJ2-7; TRBD2 might be the D (6 bases). Trimming cost V 1 base and J 2 bases, with 15 bases left between them. The germline CDR1 and CDR2 sequences are SGHAT and FQNNGV. There are 16 residues in the CDR3. CDR3 nucleotides: TGTGCCAGCAGCTTAGGGGACGGACCGGGGGCCTACGAGCAGTACTTC. This encodes CASSLGDGPGAYEQYF.